A selection of T cell receptor beta chains follows, all from one sample in a study of T cell responses to AZD1222 COVID-19 vaccine. Profiling relied on immunoSEQ multiplex PCR, and the TCRdb table lists in-frame clones only, not all of them. The sample includes over 120,000 clones, roughly 90% of them seen just once. Source: peripheral blood, taken 28 days after the second AZD1222 dose. The receptors derive from an adult who received the AZD1222 COVID-19 vaccine. The CDR3 runs from the conserved cysteine through the conserved F or W. D genes are given only for firm matches. Size is stated for part of the rows, as once, few or many counts, or as a class when the clone is expanded.

d_call	v_call	j_call	clone_size	cdr3_nt	cdr3_aa
-	TRBV28	TRBJ1-1	-	TGTGCCAGCATCACAGTGGGGGGGCAGACGAACACTGAAGCTTTCTTT	CASITVGGQTNTEAFF
TRBD1	TRBV28	TRBJ1-5	-	TGTGCCAGCAGCAAACCGGGACAGGGGACGTGGGGCAATCAGCCCCAGCATTTT	CASSKPGQGTWGNQPQHF
TRBD1	TRBV19	TRBJ1-1	-	TGTGCCACCTGGGACAGGGGGAACACTGAAGCTTTCTTT	CATWDRGNTEAFF
-	TRBV9	TRBJ2-2	-	TGTGCCAGCGGACCTCGCGGTTTGAACACCGGGGAGCTGTTTTTT	CASGPRGLNTGELFF
TRBD2	TRBV27	TRBJ2-1	-	TGTGCCAGCAGTCCTGGGACTAGCGGGACTTCCAGCTCCTACAATGAGCAGTTCTTC	CASSPGTSGTSSSYNEQFF
-	TRBV15	TRBJ1-5	-	TGTGCCACCAGCAGAGTGGGTCAGCCCCAGCATTTT	CATSRVGQPQHF
-	TRBV7-8	TRBJ1-2	-	TGTGCCAGCAGCGCACAGGTTCAACCCGGGGGCTACACCTTC	CASSAQVQPGGYTF
TRBD1	TRBV30	TRBJ1-1	-	TGTGCCTGGGCTCGACAGGGGGGCACTGAAGCTTTCTTT	CAWARQGGTEAFF
-	TRBV10-3	TRBJ1-5	-	TGTGCCATCAGTGATATGCCCGAGAGCAATCAGCCCCAGCATTTT	CAISDMPESNQPQHF
-	TRBV7-2	TRBJ2-1	-	TGTGCCAGCAGCTTTCGAGGGTTTTCCTACAATGAGCAGTTCTTC	CASSFRGFSYNEQFF
-	TRBV7-2	TRBJ1-2	-	TGTGCCAGCAGCCCCGGATCGTCGGGCACCCCCTATGGCTACACCTTC	CASSPGSSGTPYGYTF
-	TRBV6-2/TRBV6-3	TRBJ1-2	few	TGTGCCAGCAGTTACGGTGGAGGCTACACCTTC	CASSYGGGYTF
-	TRBV2	TRBJ1-3	-	TGTGCCAGCAGTCTCGTTATTGCGTCTGGAAACACCATATATTTT	CASSLVIASGNTIYF
-	TRBV7-2	TRBJ1-3	-	TGTGCCAGCAGCTTAGCGGGGAGGATCTCTGGAAACACCATATATTTT	CASSLAGRISGNTIYF
-	TRBV3-1/TRBV3-2	TRBJ1-5	-	TGTGCCAGCAGCCCCGACATCAATCAGCCCCAGCATTTT	CASSPDINQPQHF
TRBD2	TRBV7-2	TRBJ2-3	-	TGTGCCAGCAGCATGGAGCGGGGCCCCACAGATACGCAGTATTTT	CASSMERGPTDTQYF
-	TRBV7-9	TRBJ1-6	once	TGTGCCAGCAGCTTAAGGGGGAATTCACCCCTCCACTTT	CASSLRGNSPLHF
-	TRBV7-8	TRBJ1-1	-	TGTGCCAGCAGCTTAGCGCGCCAGAACACTGAAGCTTTCTTT	CASSLARQNTEAFF
-	TRBV27	TRBJ1-1	-	TGTGCCAGCAGTTTATCGGGGTTGGCCACTGAAGCTTTCTTT	CASSLSGLATEAFF
-	TRBV10-3	TRBJ1-6	-	TGTGCCATCAGTGAGACAGGATATTCACCCCTCCACTTT	CAISETGYSPLHF
TRBD1	TRBV9	TRBJ1-2	once	TGTGCCAGCAGCCCCTCGGGACAGAGCTATGGCTACACCTTC	CASSPSGQSYGYTF
TRBD2	TRBV9	TRBJ2-3	-	TGTGCCAGCAGCGTAACCCCAGGGGGCCAGACTAGCGGGAGGGTCACAGATACGCAGTATTTT	CASSVTPGGQTSGRVTDTQYF
-	TRBV5-6	TRBJ1-4	-	TGTGCCAGCAGCTTGGACTACAGCAACCGTTTTGAAAAACTGTTTTTT	CASSLDYSNRFEKLFF
-	TRBV28	TRBJ2-3	-	TGTGCCAGCAGTTTACTGGGGGGAGGCACAGATACGCAGTATTTT	CASSLLGGGTDTQYF
TRBD2	TRBV19	TRBJ2-1	-	TGTGCCAGGGTCCAGTTTGGGGCGGGAGACAATGAGCAGTTCTTC	CARVQFGAGDNEQFF
TRBD1	TRBV19	TRBJ2-7	once	TGTGCCAGTAGTATGCAGGGGGCCATGGACGAGCAGTACTTC	CASSMQGAMDEQYF